A single T cell receptor (beta chain) is shown here with its context. What antigen it recognizes has not been identified. Base qualities were left out, and no much larger clone turns up one base away. The CDR3 covers 14 residues, taking in both the cysteine and the phenylalanine. Only the CDR3 portion is preserved as DNA: 42 bases, with reading frame beginning at the first base. The germline V gene (reference sequence) sets CDR1 to LNHDA and CDR2 to SQIVND. The V end loses 1 base and the J end loses 0 bases, and a stretch of 7 bases separates them. These data are taken from a study of T cell changes during pregnancy in multiple sclerosis (dated by TCRdb to the late 2010s). As for the study more broadly: In women with multiple sclerosis, the researchers looked at how the T cell repertoire shifted as pregnancy progressed.

Receptor amplification or capture employed the immunoSEQ multiplex PCR assay. TCRdb obtained this table from immuneACCESS and retained in-frame rearrangements with V and J assigned. These tables miss some clones; where compared with another copy, unresolved V genes account for less than half of the shortfall, and the remainder is unexplained. Counted in this sample were 55,000 to 65,000 clones; roughly 94% of them appeared once. About 3% of the sample belongs to the ten largest clones. The sequenced sample was CD8+ T cells from peripheral blood mononuclear cells, obtained in the third trimester of pregnancy. The receptor comes from a female donor with multiple sclerosis, enrolled in a pregnancy study. The sequence links TRBV19 to TRBJ2-7; the D gene remains uncertain. For the CDR3, the sequence is CASSIAGSSYEQYF. The sequenced DNA: TGTGCCAGTAGTATAGCAGGTTCCTCCTACGAGCAGTACTTC.